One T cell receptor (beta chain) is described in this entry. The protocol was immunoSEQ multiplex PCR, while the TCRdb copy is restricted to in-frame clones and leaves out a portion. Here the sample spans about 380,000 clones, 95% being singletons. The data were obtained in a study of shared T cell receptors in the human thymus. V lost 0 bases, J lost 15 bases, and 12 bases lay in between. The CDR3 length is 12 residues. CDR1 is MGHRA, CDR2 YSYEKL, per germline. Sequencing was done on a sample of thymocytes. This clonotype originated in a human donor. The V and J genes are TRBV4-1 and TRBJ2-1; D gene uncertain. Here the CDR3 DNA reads TGCGCCAGCAGCCAAGATGGCGCATTTCCGTTCTTC. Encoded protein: CASSQDGAFPFF.